This TCR beta chain was observed in a study of blood T cell repertoires in COVID-19. Study at large: The samples span acute and convalescent COVID-19 from the United States, Italy and Spain. PBMCs, B-cell-depleted T cells, or T cells provided the cDNA or gDNA that made up the material.

Per the original methods: Counts of nucleated cells, estimated from reference gene primer amplification, were obtained. Clones were read by immunoSEQ multiplex PCR, and TCRdb kept only the in-frame ones, dropping some. V, J and clone size were drawn from that table, and D and trimming were deduced from the DNA. The sample lists 170,000 or so clones, 80% to 85% occurring once. The J segment lost 5 bases and the V segment lost 2 bases, leaving 7 bases of the junction unmatched. Germline assignment: CDR1 SEHNR and CDR2 FQNEAQ (reference sequence). This CDR3 spans 15 amino acids. Sample: peripheral blood. The clonotype originates from a man aged 18 to 35 with active or convalescent COVID-19. The chain carries TRBV7-9 and TRBJ1-1; TRBD1 aligns across 8 bases. CDR3 in amino acids: CASSLLQGALTEAFF. CDR3 bases: TGTGCCAGCAGCTTATTGCAGGGGGCGCTGACTGAAGCTTTCTTT.